This paragraph covers one T cell receptor (beta chain) sequence. What it recognizes is unknown. Stated treatment: roughly 10-day PBMC culture with coronavirus spike peptide pools or control peptides (ViraFEST assay). Sequenced with the Oncomine TCR Beta short-read assay was DNA taken from cultured CD4+ T cells. TCRdb called the PCR reads again in MiXCR, with one record for every CDR3 protein. The sample lists approximately 12,000 distinct CDR3 sequences, approximately 61% occurring once. This sample was taken from a study of vaccination and CD4 T cells after COVID-19. Overall study findings and caveats: Relatively small numbers of convalescent patients were studied, with no early post-infection timepoints included.

Trimming removed 5 bases at V and 8 bases at J, with 18 bases between. CDR3 length equals 14 residues. The germline CDR1 and CDR2 sequences are MDHEN and SYDVKM. This clonotype was sampled from a human donor who had recovered from COVID-19. This material consisted of CD4+ T cells from blood, cultured in vitro, taken before SARS-CoV-2 vaccination. The J gene is TRBJ1-2, the V gene TRBV28, with D tentatively TRBD1 (5 bases). The chain's CDR3 is CASSPIGPGRGYTF. The CDR3 nucleotides are TGTGCCAGCAGTCCGATAGGCCCGGGGCGGGGCTACACCTTC.